Presented here are 30 T cell receptor beta chains from one specimen sequenced in a study of OX40 agonist ivuxolimab in advanced cancers. Sequencing was performed with immunoSEQ multiplex PCR; in TCRdb, only in-frame clones are kept and a portion is missing. Of about 66,000 clones in the sample, roughly four fifths were seen once. The material sequenced was CD4+ or CD8+ T cells sorted from blood, taken in a trial of the OX40 agonist ivuxolimab. The source is an adult with an advanced solid tumor such as melanoma, head and neck, liver or kidney cancer.

The chain has TRBV19 and TRBJ2-1, with 8 bases aligning to TRBD2. The J segment lost 9 bases and the V segment lost 10 bases, leaving 20 bases of the junction unmatched. From germline, CDR1 is LNHDA and CDR2 SQIVND (reference sequence). CDR3 length: 16 amino acids. The CDR3 DNA follows: TGTGCCACCTCCCAAGGTTGGAGCGGGGGCCGGAGTGAGCAGTTCTTC. This sequence encodes CATSQGWSGGRSEQFF.

The chain has TRBV4-3 and TRBJ2-2; unclear D gene. Trimming stripped 4 bases from V and 5 bases from J, with 8 bases between. The CDR3 is 13 amino acids. Germline V gene lookup returns CDR1 LGHNA and CDR2 YSLEER. The CDR3 reads CASSPSLTGELFF. The CDR3 DNA reads TGCGCCAGCAGCCCAAGCCTAACCGGGGAGCTGTTTTTT.

V is TRBV18 and J is TRBJ1-1; 7 positions match TRBD1. CDR1 is KGHSH and CDR2 is LQKENI in the germline V gene. The CDR3 consists of 17 residues. V dropped 4 bases and J dropped 7; count of bases not matched to a gene: 18. The DNA of the CDR3 is TGTGCCAGCTCACGGGAGACTCTATGGGACAGCCTTTTTGAAGCTTTCTTT. Protein: CASSRETLWDSLFEAFF.

V is TRBV6-1 and J is TRBJ2-3; D gene uncertain. The CDR3 has 12 residues. Trimming left V 6 bases short and J 6 bases short, with 10 bases between. Germline CDR1 MNHNS, CDR2 SASEGT. The DNA for the CDR3 is TGTGCCAGCAGGGCCCACTCGGATACGCAGTATTTT. Amino acids: CASRAHSDTQYF.

This rearrangement joins TRBV6-5 to TRBJ2-5, with a weak D call TRBD2 (6 bases). The length of the CDR3 is 16 residues. V gave up 2 bases and J gave up 2 bases, with 15 bases separating them. Germline lookup yields CDR1 MNHEY and CDR2 SVGAGI. The CDR3 DNA reads TGTGCCAGCAGTTACCTACTAGCACATGGGCAAGAGACCCAGTACTTC. The encoded protein is CASSYLLAHGQETQYF.

J is TRBJ2-5 and V is TRBV20-1; D is unclear. Trimming took off 1 base at V and 3 bases at J, with 3 bases between the two ends. Germline-derived CDR1 and CDR2 are DFQATT and SNEGSKA (reference sequence). This CDR3 spans 11 amino acids. The CDR3 sequence is CSARAKETQYF. The CDR3 region has the DNA TGCAGTGCTAGAGCTAAAGAGACCCAGTACTTC.

This chain links TRBV7-2 with TRBJ1-4, with a tentative D call TRBD1 (5 bases). Germline V gives CDR1 SGHTA, CDR2 FQGNSA. The CDR3 loop spans 12 amino acids. Trimming took 4 bases from V and 11 from J, leaving 11 bases between them. The CDR3 region has the DNA TGTGCCAGCAGCTCCCTCCAGGGTAAACTGTTTTTT. The encoded protein is CASSSLQGKLFF.

The chain combines TRBV6-1 with TRBJ2-5; tentative D call: TRBD1 (5 bases). CDR1 MNHNS and CDR2 SASEGT come from the germline V gene. The CDR3 is 14 amino acids. The V end lost 6 bases, the J end lost 1 base, and 12 bases lay between the germline ends. The CDR3 sequence is CASSETRVQETQYF. CDR3 DNA sequence: TGTGCCAGCAGCGAAACCAGGGTCCAAGAGACCCAGTACTTC.

The chain links TRBV27 to TRBJ2-2, with a weak D call TRBD1 (6 bases). The V end was cut by 5 bases, the J end by 10 bases, with 14 bases between. CDR1 MNHEY and CDR2 SMNVEV come from the germline V gene (reference sequence). CDR3 length: 13 residues. Here the CDR3 reads CASSQQGASELFF. The CDR3 bases are TGTGCCAGCAGTCAACAGGGCGCATCGGAGCTGTTTTTT.

The J gene is TRBJ1-1, the V gene TRBV19, with a weak D call TRBD1 (5 bases). V was clipped by 9 bases and J by 8 bases, with 19 bases between them. This CDR3 spans 13 amino acids. CDR1 is LNHDA, CDR2 SQIVND, per germline (reference sequence). The CDR3 DNA sequence: TGTGCCAGCTCCGGTCGACAGAACCTCGAAGCTTTCTTT. This codes for CASSGRQNLEAFF.

This clone was seen just once. The CDR3 reads CASSPHFSGERGGTDTQYF. In DNA, the CDR3 is TGTGCCAGCAGCCCCCATTTCTCGGGGGAGCGGGGAGGCACAGATACGCAGTATTTT. The rearrangement joins TRBV9 to TRBJ2-3; 7 bases align to TRBD2. Germline V gene lookup returns CDR1 SGDLS and CDR2 YYNGEE. After removal of 4 bases from V and 1 base from J, the junction contained 18 bases not matched to a gene. The CDR3 has 19 amino acids.

The chain is built from TRBV4-2 and TRBJ2-7; D gene unclear. Germline lookup yields CDR1 LGHNA and CDR2 YNFKEQ. CDR3 length: 13 residues. Trimming removed 3 bases at V and 3 bases at J, with 9 bases between. Here the CDR3 reads CASSQPQDYEQYF. The CDR3, as DNA: TGTGCCAGCAGCCAGCCCCAGGACTACGAGCAGTACTTC.

V and J are TRBV5-1 and TRBJ1-1; D is possibly TRBD1 (6 bases). V was clipped by 7 bases and J by 4 bases, with 17 bases between them. Per germline, CDR1 SGHRS and CDR2 YFSETQ. The CDR3 runs to 14 residues. The CDR3 nucleotides read TGCGCCAGCCGAGACCCAGGGGAGGTCACTGAAGCTTTCTTT. Its protein product is CASRDPGEVTEAFF.

The chain has TRBV9 and TRBJ2-5; 11 bases are shared with TRBD1. CDR3 length: 16 amino acids. V lost 3 bases and J lost 5; bases outside the gene matches: 9. Germline CDR1 and CDR2: SGDLS and YYNGEE. The CDR3 loop reads CASSGPGQGVWETQYF. CDR3 nucleotide sequence: TGTGCCAGCAGCGGACCGGGACAGGGGGTTTGGGAGACCCAGTACTTC.

The V and J genes are TRBV2 and TRBJ1-1; the D is unclear. The CDR3 loop spans 16 amino acids. Germline V gene lookup returns CDR1 SNHLY and CDR2 FYNNEI. Trimming removed 1 base from V and 0 bases from J, with 12 bases in between. This chain's CDR3 is CASSEEQLSMNTEAFF. The DNA for the CDR3 is TGTGCCAGCAGTGAAGAACAGCTGTCTATGAACACTGAAGCTTTCTTT.

This chain uses TRBV6-6 with TRBJ1-2, with D possibly TRBD1 on 5 matching bases. Germline V lookup: CDR1 MNHNY, CDR2 SVGAGI (reference sequence). Trimming cost V 5 bases and J 8 bases, with 15 bases left between them. This CDR3 is built from 13 residues. CDR3 region: CASSRTRVEGYTF. CDR3 DNA: TGTGCCAGCAGTCGCACCAGGGTAGAAGGCTACACCTTC.

The genes are TRBV27 and TRBJ2-5, with D tentatively TRBD2 (6 bases). Germline V CDR1 and CDR2: MNHEY, SMNVEV (reference sequence). CDR3 length equals 16 residues. The V end was cut by 2 bases, the J end by 4 bases, with 17 bases between. This chain's CDR3 is CASSLIGGLGGETQYF. The CDR3 DNA reads as TGTGCCAGCAGTTTAATTGGGGGATTGGGAGGAGAGACCCAGTACTTC.

This chain uses TRBV14 with TRBJ2-1, with no clear D. The V and J ends lost 3 bases and 3 bases respectively, with 9 bases between them. CDR1 is SGHDN, CDR2 FVKESK, per germline. This CDR3 has 14 amino acids. The CDR3 loop reads CASSHPLGYNEQFF. The CDR3 DNA sequence: TGTGCCAGCAGCCACCCCCTGGGCTACAATGAGCAGTTCTTC.

In this sample, this clone turned up once. V gene TRBV5-5 combines with J gene TRBJ1-1; D is ambiguous. V dropped 4 bases and J dropped 4 bases, with 14 bases sitting between them. The CDR3 is 14 residues long. The germline gives CDR1 SGHKS, CDR2 YYEKEE (reference sequence). The CDR3 coding sequence is TGTGCCAGCAGCCAAGATCACGGGGTCACTGAAGCTTTCTTT. Encoded protein: CASSQDHGVTEAFF.

This clone was picked up a small number of times. This chain joins TRBV7-2 and TRBJ1-2; a possible D gene is TRBD1 (5 bases). The germline gives CDR1 SGHTA, CDR2 FQGNSA. The CDR3 loop spans 13 amino acids. Deletions cut 0 bases from V and 8 bases from J, with 10 bases between. The chain's CDR3 is CASSLAGAGGYTF. In DNA, the CDR3 is TGTGCCAGCAGCTTAGCAGGGGCAGGAGGCTACACCTTC. Using reference TRBV7-2 and TRBJ1-2 for the parts outside the CDR3, the full variable domain is GAGVSQSPSNKVTEKGKDVELRCDPISGHTALYWYRQSLGQGLEFLIYFQGNSAPDKSGLPSDRFSAERTGGSVSTLTIQRTQQEDSAVYLCASSLAGAGGYTFGSGTRLTVV.

The V and J genes are TRBV6-5 and TRBJ2-7; D gene unclear. The V gene lost 0 bases and the J gene lost 1 base, with 4 bases spanning the gap. The CDR3 contains 13 residues. Germline CDR1 reads MNHEY; CDR2 reads SVGAGI. For the CDR3, the DNA is TGTGCCAGCAGTTACTCTTTGTCCTACGAGCAGTACTTC. Its protein is CASSYSLSYEQYF.

This CDR3 is CASSRDDEQYF. In DNA, the CDR3 is TGTGCCAGCAGCAGGGACGACGAGCAGTACTTC. The genes are TRBV6-5 and TRBJ2-7; D may be TRBD1 or TRBD2 (5 bases each). Trimming pared 6 bases from V and 5 bases from J, leaving 8 bases between. CDR1 is MNHEY and CDR2 is SVGAGI in the germline V gene. This CDR3 has 11 residues.

The chain carries TRBV9 and TRBJ1-2, with unresolved D. CDR3 length: 15 amino acids. CDR1 and CDR2 from the germline V gene are SGDLS and YYNGEE. Trimming left V 0 bases short and J 0 bases short, with 9 bases between. The CDR3 DNA sequence: TGTGCCAGCAGCGTAGAGGAACGGGCTAACTATGGCTACACCTTC. Its protein product is CASSVEERANYGYTF.

In this sample, this clone turned up once. V gene TRBV10-3 combines with J gene TRBJ2-3; unclear D gene. V was trimmed by 3 bases and J by 5 bases, leaving 6 bases between them. The CDR3 covers 12 residues. The germline CDR1 and CDR2 sequences are ENHRY and SYGVKD. The DNA for the CDR3 is TGTGCCATCAGTGACAACTTAGATACGCAGTATTTT. Translated: CAISDNLDTQYF.

This chain uses TRBV19 with TRBJ2-3; D is unresolved. This CDR3 is built from 15 residues. V lost 9 bases and J 0 bases, leaving 16 bases between the germline ends. Germline V gene sequence: CDR1 LNHDA, CDR2 SQIVND (reference sequence). CDR3 sequence reads: CASRVRAGSTDTQYF. The DNA of the CDR3 is TGTGCCAGCAGAGTCCGGGCCGGAAGCACAGATACGCAGTATTTT.

The V and J genes are TRBV6-5 and TRBJ2-7; 10 bases are shared with TRBD1. With V trimmed by 10 bases and J by 2 bases, 2 bases remained unmatched. CDR1 is MNHEY and CDR2 is SVGAGI in the germline V gene. There are 12 residues in the CDR3. This CDR3 is CATGQGTYEQYF. The CDR3 coding sequence is TGTGCCACGGGACAGGGGACCTACGAGCAGTACTTC.

The CDR3 sequence is CSVVTNYGYTF. CDR3 nucleotides: TGCAGCGTTGTTACGAACTATGGCTACACCTTC. V gene TRBV29-1 combines with J gene TRBJ1-2; the D is unclear. The CDR3 is 11 amino acids. Germline values: CDR1 SQVTM, CDR2 ANQGSEA. The V gene lost 4 bases and the J gene lost 2 bases, with 5 bases spanning the gap.

The gene calls are TRBV5-1 and TRBJ2-1; D perhaps matches TRBD1 (5 bases). Germline CDR1 and CDR2: SGHRS and YFSETQ. Trimming shortened V by 0 bases and J by 2 bases, and 9 bases separated the two germline ends. The CDR3 has 15 residues. The CDR3 DNA is TGCGCCAGCAGCTTGGTGCAGGGTACCTACAATGAGCAGTTCTTC. This translates into CASSLVQGTYNEQFF.

This clone has only a few counts. V and J are TRBV6-5 and TRBJ1-3; no clear D. V lost 6 bases to trimming and J lost 0 bases, with 9 bases between them. The CDR3 length is 14 residues. Germline V gives CDR1 MNHEY, CDR2 SVGAGI. Here the CDR3 DNA reads TGTGCCAGCAGCCGATTGAGCTCTGGAAACACCATATATTTT. Translating it yields CASSRLSSGNTIYF.

The J gene is TRBJ1-2, the V gene TRBV29-1; 7 positions agree with TRBD1. The CDR3 consists of 13 residues. Germline CDR1 is SQVTM and CDR2 is ANQGSEA. Losses at the gene ends were 5 bases for V and 2 bases for J; bases not matched to a gene: 5. CDR3 region: CSVSRGQNYGYTF. In DNA form, the CDR3 reads TGCAGCGTTTCGAGGGGGCAGAACTATGGCTACACCTTC. Looking up the rest from reference TRBV29-1 and TRBJ1-2 gives the full variable domain: SAVISQKPSRDICQRGTSLTIQCQVDSQVTMMFWYRQQPGQSLTLIATANQGSEATYESGFVIDKFPISRPNLTFSTLTVSNMSPEDSSIYLCSVSRGQNYGYTFGSGTRLTVV.